The T cell receptor (beta chain) described here comes from a study of vaccination and CD4 T cells after COVID-19. Treatment meaning: roughly 10-day PBMC culture with coronavirus spike peptide pools or control peptides (ViraFEST assay). Investigators obtained the unexposed donor's CD4+ T cells before the COVID-19 pandemic (2011-2018). With peptide pools, ViraFEST first expanded antigen-specific T cells and afterwards sequenced their TCRs. Germline V lookup: CDR1 DFQATT, CDR2 SNEGSKA (reference sequence). With 1 base removed from V and 6 bases from J, the gap between germline ends came to 12 bases. This CDR3 has 13 amino acids. About this clonotype itself: Its cognate antigen is unknown.

With the Oncomine TCR Beta short-read assay, DNA from cultured CD4+ T cells was sequenced. In this case, cultured CD4+ T cells provided the extracted genomic DNA. From the PCR reads, TCRdb called clonotypes with MiXCR, one entry per CDR3 protein. The table lists some 9,200 distinct CDR3 sequences, 36% of them singletons. Sequencing used CD4+ T cells from blood, cultured in vitro. V usage is TRBV20-1 and J usage is TRBJ1-2; TRBD1 might be the D (5 bases). The sequence was obtained from a human donor in good health. For the CDR3, the DNA is TGCAGTGCTAGAGGAGGGGCCGGGGATGGCTACACCTTC. Amino acid sequence: CSARGGAGDGYTF.